The present TCR beta chain was sequenced within a study of PD-1 blockade in classical Hodgkin lymphoma. Every single patient, without exception, relapsed after autologous stem cell transplantation, and brentuximab vedotin exposure varied. As regards this clone: Its antigen is still unknown. The junction shows a germline mismatch at one end, possibly a read error. Other DNA sequences within the sample encode an identical CDR3.

Generated by immunoSEQ multiplex PCR, the TCRdb table keeps only in-frame clones and is missing some. This sample yields 90,000 to 100,000 clones, of which 89% are seen a single time; over 8.5% belongs to the top ten. Study-wide findings and caveats: Diversity similar to that of newly diagnosed patients was seen at baseline in complete responders.

This clonotype was sampled from a human donor with classical Hodgkin lymphoma. The material was peripheral blood mononuclear cells (PBMCs), obtained before the second cycle of nivolumab.

For the CDR3, the DNA is TGTGCCAGCAGTTTAGCGGGAGACTACGAGCAGTACTTC. Translation: CASSLAGDYEQYF. The chain joins TRBV11-2 to TRBJ2-7, with 9 bases matching TRBD2. Germline values: CDR1 SGHAT, CDR2 FQNNGV. This CDR3 comprises 13 residues. The complete variable domain, with remaining parts taken from reference TRBV11-2 and TRBJ2-7, reads EAGVAQSPRYKIIEKRQSVAFWCNPISGHATLYWYQQILGQGPKLLIQFQNNGVVDDSQLPKDRFSAERLKGVDSTLKIQPAKLEDSAVYLCASSLAGDYEQYFGPGTRLTVT.